These T cell receptor beta chains were read from a single sample in a study of blood T cell repertoires in COVID-19. The repertoire was sequenced with immunoSEQ multiplex PCR; TCRdb's copy has only in-frame clones and lacks some. This table has roughly 500,000 clones, 80% to 90% appearing once. Sequenced: peripheral blood. These TCRs come from a human donor in a cohort sampled during active COVID-19. CDR3s leave out the opening cysteine and the closing phenylalanine or tryptophan.

TRBV19,ASTGAISGNTIY
TRBV28,ASSQTGTNNEQF
TRBV5-1,ASSLTGGNYNEQF
TRBV6-6,ASSFPATNEKLF
TRBV7-8,ASSPPGSIGELF
TRBV7-8,ASSYRGLQGTGELF
TRBV30,AWSRSYEQY
TRBV18,ASSPPIAQRTEAF
TRBV11-2,ASSFRGRPTDTQY
TRBV9,ASSLASGIYEQY
TRBV5-1,ASSMRGTDSPLH
TRBV19,ASSRGGSNQPQH
TRBV6-6,ASRRGTGPGQETQY
TRBV3-1/TRBV3-2,ASSPGTIQETQY
TRBV12-3/TRBV12-4,ASSITRDRGE
TRBV2,ASRGTGGNSPLH
TRBV6-5,ASSSLTGQTEAF
TRBV24-1,ATSDGDRANEKLF
TRBV28,ASSGRPSDRLF
TRBV14,ASSRSGTLSYEQY
TRBV7-3,ASSLGPAGPPYEQY
TRBV19,ASSSGTGGLYEQY
TRBV5-1,ASSLDSLNTEAF
TRBV11-2,ASSLNPGVNYNEQF
TRBV9,ASSVASGRSTGELF
TRBV28,ASSLGGMNTEAF
TRBV30,AWSVRGRDGGYT
TRBV2,ASRVAGVGQY
TRBV6-2/TRBV6-3,ASSSREGPSYNEQF
TRBV12-3/TRBV12-4,ASSFGTGVGYT
TRBV7-3,ASSLRQGTGELF
TRBV7-2,ASRTAGGTGELF
TRBV7-3,ASGPGLAGVSDTQY
TRBV19,ASSNPGGADTEAF
TRBV7-8,ASSLVGRGTPRLY
TRBV24-1,ATSDGLGQGTGELF
TRBV4-3,ASSQTQGPSTPNQPQH
TRBV29-1,SVRKGQGET
TRBV6-5,ASSYRYAPDQPQH
TRBV5-6,ASSLRRRGTDTQY
TRBV5-8,ASSLAEFGNQPQH